The present T cell receptor (beta chain) was sequenced within a study of regulatory T cells in long-lasting Graves disease. This clonotype has a count of ten or more. As yet, its antigen is unknown. The CDR3 sequence is 14 residues long. Per the germline V gene, CDR1 is SNHLY and CDR2 is FYNNEI. Trimming pared 5 bases from V and 0 bases from J, leaving 9 bases between. Assembly of TCR beta libraries relied on iRepertoire HTBI primers together with Arm-PCR of CDR3 regions. Each CDR3 protein is one row after TCRdb ran MiXCR on the multiplex PCR reads. The repertoire holds approximately 540,000 distinct CDR3 sequences, with around 12% as singletons. Points from the study as a whole: Segments TRBV28, TRBJ1-2 and TRBJ2-5 showed preferential usage in persistent disease. Persistent Graves' patients showed reduced TCR diversity versus newly diagnosed patients.

Described time point: newly diagnosed GD, antithyroid drugs for less than 3 months. PBMC RNA served as the TCR library source. This same sample was also taken into another study, of T cells in Graves' hyperthyroidism and ophthalmopathy.

The starting material was peripheral blood mononuclear cells (PBMCs), obtained at new diagnosis, from a patient treated with antithyroid drugs. The sequence derives from a woman aged 25 to 39 with Graves disease. This chain connects TRBV2 to TRBJ2-3; no clear D gene. The CDR3 DNA follows: TGTGCCAGCAGTAAGGACGGTAGCACAGATACGCAGTATTTT. Residues: CASSKDGSTDTQYF.